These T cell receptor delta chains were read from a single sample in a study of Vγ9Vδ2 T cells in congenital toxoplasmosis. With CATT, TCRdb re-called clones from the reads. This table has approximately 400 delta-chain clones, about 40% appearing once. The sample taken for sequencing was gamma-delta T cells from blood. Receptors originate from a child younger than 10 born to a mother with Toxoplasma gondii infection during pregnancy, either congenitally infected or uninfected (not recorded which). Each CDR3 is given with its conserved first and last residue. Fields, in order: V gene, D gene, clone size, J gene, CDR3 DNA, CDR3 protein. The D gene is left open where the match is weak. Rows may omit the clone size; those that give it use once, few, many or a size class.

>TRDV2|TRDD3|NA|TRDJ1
TGTGCCTGTGACACTGGGGGATACACCGATAAACTCATCTTT
CACDTGGYTDKLIF
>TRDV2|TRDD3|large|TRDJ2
TGTGCCTGTGACGGCTGGGGGGCCGTAACAGCACAACTCTTCTTT
CACDGWGAVTAQLFF
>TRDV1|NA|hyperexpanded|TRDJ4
TGTGCTCTTGGGGAAGGGGCCGCCCCGGGGGTAAGTTCCAGACCCCTGATCTTT
CALGEGAAPGVSSRPLIF
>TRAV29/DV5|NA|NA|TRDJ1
NA
CSVLLCSPGTSLLGIDKLIF
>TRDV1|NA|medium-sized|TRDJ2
TGTGCTCTTGGGGACATCCTAATTTATTCGACAGCACAACTCTTCTTT
CALGDILIYSTAQLFF
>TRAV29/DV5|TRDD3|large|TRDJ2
TGTGCAGCAAACGGCCTTCCTAACTTCCGATACTGGGGGATTGAGACAGCACAACTCTTCTTT
CAANGLPNFRYWGIETAQLFF
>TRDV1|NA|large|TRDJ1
TGTGCTCTTGGGGAACTGACCACACAGGGCACGACACTCATCTTT
CALGELTTQGTTLIF
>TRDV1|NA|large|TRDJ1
TGTGCTCTTGGGGTTCTCCTCCCCCTCCTACAGGGGGATAAACTCATCTTT
CALGVLLPLLQGDKLIF
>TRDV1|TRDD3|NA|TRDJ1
TGTGCTCTTGGGGGATACCTTCCCAACTACTGGGGGACGTACACCGATAAACTCATCTTT
CALGGYLPNYWGTYTDKLIF
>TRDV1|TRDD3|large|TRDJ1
TGTGCTCTTGGGGATCCTCACGCTGGGGGGCCCTACACCGATAAACTCATCTTT
CALGDPHAGGPYTDKLIF
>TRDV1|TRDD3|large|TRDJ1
TGTGCTCTTGGGGACAGGGTGGCGACGTCCGAGGTGTTGGGGGAGCCTAAACTCATCTTT
CALGDRVATSEVLGEPKLIF
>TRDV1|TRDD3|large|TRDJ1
TGTGCTCTTGGGGACCCGGAGAGAGGCTGGGGGCTCACCGATAAACTCATCTTT
CALGDPERGWGLTDKLIF
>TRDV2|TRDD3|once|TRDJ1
TGTGCCTGTGACGGGATACGCTCCTGGGACACCGATAAACTCATCTTT
CACDGIRSWDTDKLIF
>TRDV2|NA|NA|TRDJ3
TGTGCCTGTGACGCAGTAACGGGCTGGGACACCCGACAGATGTTTTTC
CACDAVTGWDTRQMFF
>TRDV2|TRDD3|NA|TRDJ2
TGTGCCTGTGACACCCTTACTGGGGGATACGCGACAGCACAACTCTTCTTT
CACDTLTGGYATAQLFF
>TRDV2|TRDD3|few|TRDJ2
TGTGCCTGTGACACTGGGGGATACAGCTTGACAGCACAACTCTTCTTT
CACDTGGYSLTAQLFF
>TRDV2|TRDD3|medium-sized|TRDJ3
TGTGCCTGTGACACTGGGGGACTTTTGAGCTCCTGGGACACCCGACAGATGTTTTTC
CACDTGGLLSSWDTRQMFF
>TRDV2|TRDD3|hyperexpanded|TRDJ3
TGTGCCTGTGACGGGATACGCTCCTGGGACACCCGACAGATGTTTTTC
CACDGIRSWDTRQMFF
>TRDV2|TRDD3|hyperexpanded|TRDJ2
TGTGCCTGTGACATACTGGGGGATACTTTGACAGCACAACTCTTCTTT
CACDILGDTLTAQLFF
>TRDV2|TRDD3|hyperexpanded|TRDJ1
TGTGCCTGTGACTGGGGGATACGAAAAACCGATAAACTCATCTTT
CACDWGIRKTDKLIF
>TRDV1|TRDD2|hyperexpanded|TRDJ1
TGTGCTCTTGGGGAAGGAGGCTTCCTACGGGCCTACACCGATAAACTCATCTTT
CALGEGGFLRAYTDKLIF
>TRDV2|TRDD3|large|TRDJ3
TGTGCCTGTGACACCGTACTGGGGGATACCTGGGACACCCGACAGATGTTTTTC
CACDTVLGDTWDTRQMFF
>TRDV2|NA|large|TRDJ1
TGTGCCTGTGACACCCCCCGGAGAACTATCCCCTCCCTGGGGAGTGCCTTGTACACCGATAAACTCATCTTT
CACDTPRRTIPSLGSALYTDKLIF
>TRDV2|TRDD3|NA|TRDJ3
TGTGCCTGTGACTTACTGGGGGAGTACACCCGACAGATGTTTTTC
CACDLLGEYTRQMFF
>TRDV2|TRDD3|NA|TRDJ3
TGTGCCTGTGACAAAGTACTGGGGGAAAGCTCCTGGGACACCCGACAGATGTTTTTC
CACDKVLGESSWDTRQMFF
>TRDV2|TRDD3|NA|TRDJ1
TGTGCCTGTGACACCGTTTACTGGGGGATACGAAAAACCGATAAACTCATCTTT
CACDTVYWGIRKTDKLIF
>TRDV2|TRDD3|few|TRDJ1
TGTGCCTGTGACACGGTCCGGTCTGGGGGATACGACACCGATAAACTCATCTTT
CACDTVRSGGYDTDKLIF
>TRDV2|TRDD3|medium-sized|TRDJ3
TGTGCCTGTGACACCGGATACGCTCTCTCCTGGGACACCCGACAGATGTTTTTC
CACDTGYALSWDTRQMFF
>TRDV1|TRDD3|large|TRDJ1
TGTGCTCTTGGGGACAAACTACTGGGGGATATCGGACCCGATAAACTCATCTTT
CALGDKLLGDIGPDKLIF
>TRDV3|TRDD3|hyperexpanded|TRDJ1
TGTGCCTTGCTACCTGGGGGATACTATACCCCTCCTTACACCGATAAACTCATCTTT
CALLPGGYYTPPYTDKLIF
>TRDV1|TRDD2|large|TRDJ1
TGTGCTCTTGGGACCTACGTTCCTACTCCCTGGGCGATAAGGCGGCCGTTTTACACCGATAAACTCATCTTT
CALGTYVPTPWAIRRPFYTDKLIF
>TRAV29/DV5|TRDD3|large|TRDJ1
TGTGCAGCCCTCATCTACGGGGGATACACCGATAAACTCATCTTT
CAALIYGGYTDKLIF
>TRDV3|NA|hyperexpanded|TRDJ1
TGTGCCTTTAGTCGCGGTTTCGAGGATTCTTCTTTCGATAAACTCATCTTT
CAFSRGFEDSSFDKLIF
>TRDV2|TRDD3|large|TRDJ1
TGTGCCTGTGACACCGTTGGGGGATACACCGATAAACTCATCTTT
CACDTVGGYTDKLIF
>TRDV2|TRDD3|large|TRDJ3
TGTGCCTGTGACACCGTACTGGGGGATACGCGGGACACCCGACAGATGTTTTTC
CACDTVLGDTRDTRQMFF
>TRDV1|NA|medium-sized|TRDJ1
TGTGCTCTTGGGGACTTACTTGTTCTGGGTTACACCGATAAACTCATCTTT
CALGDLLVLGYTDKLIF
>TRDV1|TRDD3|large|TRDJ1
TGTGCTCTTGGGGAGCCTTTTTACTGGGGGATCCTGTACACCGATAAACTCATCTTT
CALGEPFYWGILYTDKLIF
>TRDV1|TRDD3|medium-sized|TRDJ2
TGTGCTCTTGGGGAACTTTCCACGTCCGGCTGGGGGATACTGGTTGCGACAGCACAACTCTTCTTT
CALGELSTSGWGILVATAQLFF
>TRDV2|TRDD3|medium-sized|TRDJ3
TGTGCCTGTGACACCTGGGGGATACAAGGTCCCTGGGACACCCGACAGATGTTTTTC
CACDTWGIQGPWDTRQMFF
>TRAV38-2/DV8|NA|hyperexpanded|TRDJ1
TGTGCTTATAGGAGCGCGGACAATCCTACAGTGATACGCTCGGCCGATAAACTCATCTTT
CAYRSADNPTVIRSADKLIF
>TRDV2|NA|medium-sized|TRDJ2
TGTGCCTGTGACACCTGGGGGACAGCACAACTCTTCTTT
CACDTWGTAQLFF
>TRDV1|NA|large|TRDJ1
TGTGCTCTTCTCCTAGAGGGGAGGGGATCTGACACCGATAAACTCATCTTT
CALLLEGRGSDTDKLIF
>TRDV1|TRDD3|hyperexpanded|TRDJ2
TGTGCTCTTGGGGAAAAGTCCCGACTGGGGGATAAGTTTGGGTTGACAGCACAACTCTTCTTT
CALGEKSRLGDKFGLTAQLFF
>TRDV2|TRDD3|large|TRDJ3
TGTGCCTGTGACACGTACTGGGGGAGCTCCTGGGACACCCGACAGATGTTTTTC
CACDTYWGSSWDTRQMFF
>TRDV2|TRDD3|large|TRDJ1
TGTGCCTGTGACACCGTGGGGGATTCCGATAAACTCATCTTT
CACDTVGDSDKLIF
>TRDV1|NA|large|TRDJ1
TGTGCTCTTGGGGAATCGTACCTTCTCTCGTACCCTTTGGGGGCCCTGTACACCGATAAACTCATCTTT
CALGESYLLSYPLGALYTDKLIF